This T cell receptor (beta chain) derives from a study of T cell responses to AZD1222 COVID-19 vaccine. Study conclusions and caveats: Close to half of all spike-specific TCRs reportedly target regions of the variants that are unmutated. Spike as a whole was targeted by vaccine-associated CD4 TCRs, dominant at 160-218 and 743-854. The number of AZD1222 recipients seropositive at baseline was only 6 or 7. Females outnumbered males among donors, who were mostly white British; clonal diversity was possibly underestimated.

J gave up 1 base and V 4 bases, and 8 bases lay outside the gene matches. Germline-derived CDR1 and CDR2 are SGHRS and YFSETQ. There are 16 residues in the CDR3. Assay used: immunoSEQ multiplex PCR; TCRdb lists only in-frame clones, some missing. The data hold some 140,000 clones, with roughly 91% observed a single time. Details on this clone: Its antigen is unidentified.

The TCR originated in an adult who received the AZD1222 COVID-19 vaccine. The sequencing used peripheral blood, collected 28 days after the second AZD1222 dose. This rearrangement joins TRBV5-1 to TRBJ2-7; 10 positions match TRBD1. CDR3 DNA: TGCGCCAGCAGCACCTTGGACAGGGGGTTATCCTACGAGCAGTACTTC. It yields the protein CASSTLDRGLSYEQYF. The full variable domain, its missing parts supplied by reference TRBV5-1 and TRBJ2-7, is KAGVTQTPRYLIKTRGQQVTLSCSPISGHRSVSWYQQTPGQGLQFLFEYFSETQRNKGNFPGRFSGRQFSNSRSEMNVSTLELGDSALYLCASSTLDRGLSYEQYFGPGTRLTVT.